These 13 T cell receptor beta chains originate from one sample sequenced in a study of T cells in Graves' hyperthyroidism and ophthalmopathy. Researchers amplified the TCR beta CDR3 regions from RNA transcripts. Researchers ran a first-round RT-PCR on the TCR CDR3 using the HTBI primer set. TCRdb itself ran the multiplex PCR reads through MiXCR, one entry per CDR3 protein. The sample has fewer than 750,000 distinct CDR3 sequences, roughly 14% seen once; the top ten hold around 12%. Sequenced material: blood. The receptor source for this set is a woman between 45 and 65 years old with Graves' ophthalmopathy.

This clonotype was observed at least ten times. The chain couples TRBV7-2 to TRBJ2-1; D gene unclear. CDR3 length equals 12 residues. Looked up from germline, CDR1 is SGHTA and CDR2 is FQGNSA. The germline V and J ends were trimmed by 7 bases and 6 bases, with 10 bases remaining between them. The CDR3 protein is CASTIQANEQFF. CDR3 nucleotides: TGTGCCAGCACTATACAAGCCAATGAGCAGTTCTTC.

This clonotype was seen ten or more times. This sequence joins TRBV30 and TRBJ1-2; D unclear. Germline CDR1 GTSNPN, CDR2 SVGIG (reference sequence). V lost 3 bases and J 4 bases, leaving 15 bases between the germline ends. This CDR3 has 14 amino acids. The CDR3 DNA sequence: TGTGCCTGGAGGAAGCAACTCAATAGCTATGGCTACACCTTC. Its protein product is CAWRKQLNSYGYTF. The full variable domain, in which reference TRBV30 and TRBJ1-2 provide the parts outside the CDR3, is SQTIHQWPATLVQPVGSPLSLECTVEGTSNPNLYWYRQAAGRGLQLLFYSVGIGQISSEVPQNLSASRPQDRQFILSSKKLLLSDSGFYLCAWRKQLNSYGYTFGSGTRLTVV.

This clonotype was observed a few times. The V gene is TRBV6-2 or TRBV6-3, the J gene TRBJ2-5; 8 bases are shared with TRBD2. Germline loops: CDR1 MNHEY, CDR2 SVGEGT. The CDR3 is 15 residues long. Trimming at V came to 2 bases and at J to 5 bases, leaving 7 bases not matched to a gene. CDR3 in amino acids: CASSYRGTRWETQYF. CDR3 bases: TGTGCCAGCAGTTACCGGGGGACTAGGTGGGAGACCCAGTACTTC.

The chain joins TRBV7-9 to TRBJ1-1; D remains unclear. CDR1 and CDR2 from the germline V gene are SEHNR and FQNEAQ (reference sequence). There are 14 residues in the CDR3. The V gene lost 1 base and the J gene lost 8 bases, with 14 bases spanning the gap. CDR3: CASSLEGRVTEAFF. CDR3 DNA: TGTGCCAGCAGCTTAGAGGGCCGCGTGACAGAAGCTTTCTTT.

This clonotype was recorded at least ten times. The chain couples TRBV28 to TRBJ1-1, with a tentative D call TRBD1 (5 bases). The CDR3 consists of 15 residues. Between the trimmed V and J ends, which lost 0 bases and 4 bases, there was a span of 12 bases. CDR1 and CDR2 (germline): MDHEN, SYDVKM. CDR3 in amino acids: CASSLWQGGSTEAFF. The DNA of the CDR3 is TGTGCCAGCAGTTTATGGCAGGGAGGGAGCACTGAAGCTTTCTTT.

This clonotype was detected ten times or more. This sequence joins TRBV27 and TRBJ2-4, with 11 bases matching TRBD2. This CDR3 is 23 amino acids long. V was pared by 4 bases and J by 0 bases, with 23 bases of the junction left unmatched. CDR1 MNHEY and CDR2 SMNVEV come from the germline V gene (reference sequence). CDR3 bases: TGTGCCAGCAGTTCTGGTGTCCTAGCGGGAGGCCCCCGATCACATATAGCCAAAAACATTCAGTACTTC. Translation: CASSSGVLAGGPRSHIAKNIQYF.

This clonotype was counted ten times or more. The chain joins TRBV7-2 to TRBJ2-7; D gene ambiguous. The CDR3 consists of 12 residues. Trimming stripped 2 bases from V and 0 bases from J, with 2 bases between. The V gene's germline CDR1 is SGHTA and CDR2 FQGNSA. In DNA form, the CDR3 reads TGTGCCAGCAGCTTATACTCCTACGAGCAGTACTTC. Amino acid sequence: CASSLYSYEQYF.

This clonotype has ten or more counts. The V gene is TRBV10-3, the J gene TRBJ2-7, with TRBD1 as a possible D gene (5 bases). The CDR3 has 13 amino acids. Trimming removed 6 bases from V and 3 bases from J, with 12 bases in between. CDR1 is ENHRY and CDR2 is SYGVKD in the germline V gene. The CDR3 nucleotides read TGTGCCATCAGCAACAGGACCAGCTACGAGCAGTACTTC. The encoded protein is CAISNRTSYEQYF.

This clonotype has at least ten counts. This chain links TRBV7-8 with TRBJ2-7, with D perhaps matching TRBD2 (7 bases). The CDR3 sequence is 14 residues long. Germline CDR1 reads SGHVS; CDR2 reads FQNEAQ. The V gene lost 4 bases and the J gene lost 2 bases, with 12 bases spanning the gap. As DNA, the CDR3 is TGTGCCAGCAGCTCTAGGGGGGGGCCCTACGAGCAGTACTTC. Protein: CASSSRGGPYEQYF.

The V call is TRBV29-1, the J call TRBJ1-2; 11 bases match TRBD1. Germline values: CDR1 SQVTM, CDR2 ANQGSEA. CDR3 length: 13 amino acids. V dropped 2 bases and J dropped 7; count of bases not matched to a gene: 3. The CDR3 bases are TGCAGCGTTGAACGGACAGGGGGCTTTGGCTACACCTTC. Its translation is CSVERTGGFGYTF.

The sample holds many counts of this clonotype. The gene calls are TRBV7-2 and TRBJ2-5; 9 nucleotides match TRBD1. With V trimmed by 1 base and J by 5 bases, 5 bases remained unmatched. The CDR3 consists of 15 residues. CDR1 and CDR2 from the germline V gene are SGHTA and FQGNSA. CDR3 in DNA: TGTGCCAGCAGCTTAGGAAGGACAGGGGTTGAGACCCAGTACTTC. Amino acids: CASSLGRTGVETQYF. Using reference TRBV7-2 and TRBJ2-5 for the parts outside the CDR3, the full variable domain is GAGVSQSPSNKVTEKGKDVELRCDPISGHTALYWYRQSLGQGLEFLIYFQGNSAPDKSGLPSDRFSAERTGGSVSTLTIQRTQQEDSAVYLCASSLGRTGVETQYFGPGTRLLVL.

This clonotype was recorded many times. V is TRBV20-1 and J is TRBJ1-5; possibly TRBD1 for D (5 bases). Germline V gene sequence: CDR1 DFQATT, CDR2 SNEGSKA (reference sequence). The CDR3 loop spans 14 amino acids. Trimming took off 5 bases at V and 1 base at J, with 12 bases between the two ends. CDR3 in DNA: TGCAGTGCTCCCGGACAAACAAGCAATCAGCCCCAGCATTTT. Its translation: CSAPGQTSNQPQHF.

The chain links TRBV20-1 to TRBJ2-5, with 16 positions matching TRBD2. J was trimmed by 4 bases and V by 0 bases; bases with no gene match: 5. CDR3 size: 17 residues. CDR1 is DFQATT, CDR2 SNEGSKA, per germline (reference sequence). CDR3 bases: TGCAGTGCTAGAGATCTGGGACTAGCGGGAGGGGGAGAGACCCAGTACTTC. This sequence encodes CSARDLGLAGGGETQYF.